This TCR beta chain was retrieved from a study of blood T cell repertoires in COVID-19. Study context: Acute and convalescent COVID-19 samples came from the United States, Italy and Spain. Sources were T cells, B-cell-depleted T cells, or PBMCs; the material itself was cDNA or gDNA.

Authors' analysis steps: Reference gene primer amplification yielded estimated nucleated cell counts. The table came from immunoSEQ multiplex PCR; TCRdb's copy has only in-frame clones and leaves some out. The D gene and trimming were derived from the DNA, and the V and J assignments and clone size from that table. The sample lists 200,000 or so clones; roughly 90% were seen once. The V segment lost 2 bases and the J segment 4 bases; nucleotides outside the gene matches: 5. Germline-derived CDR1 and CDR2 are SEHNR and FQNEAQ (reference sequence). The CDR3 is made up of 14 amino acids. The receptor's source is a man between 60 and 75 years old who had recovered from COVID-19. Sample: peripheral blood. The chain links TRBV7-9 to TRBJ2-7; 7 nucleotides match TRBD1. The CDR3 DNA follows: TGTGCCAGCAGCTTAACCAGGGGGAAGTACGAGCAGTACTTC. It codes for CASSLTRGKYEQYF.